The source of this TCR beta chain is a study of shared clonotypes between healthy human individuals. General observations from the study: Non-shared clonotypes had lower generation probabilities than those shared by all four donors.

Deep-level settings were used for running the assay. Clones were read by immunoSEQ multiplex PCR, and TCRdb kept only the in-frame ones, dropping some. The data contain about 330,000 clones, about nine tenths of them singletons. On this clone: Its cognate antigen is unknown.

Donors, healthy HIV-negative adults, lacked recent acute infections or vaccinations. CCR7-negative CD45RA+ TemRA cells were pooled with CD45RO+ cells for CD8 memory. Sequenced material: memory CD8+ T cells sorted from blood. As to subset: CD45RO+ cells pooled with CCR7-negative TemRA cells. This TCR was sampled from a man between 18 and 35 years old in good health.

CDR3 coding DNA: TGTGCCAGCAGTATCAGGACTAGCGGGGCTATACAGACCGGGGAGCTGTTTTTT. Residues: CASSIRTSGAIQTGELFF. The V call is TRBV28, the J call TRBJ2-2; the match to TRBD2 covers 12 bases. CDR3 length equals 18 residues. CDR1 MDHEN and CDR2 SYDVKM come from the germline V gene. V gave up 5 bases and J gave up 5 bases; unmatched junction bases: 12. Variable domain in full (rest from reference TRBV28 and TRBJ2-2): DVKVTQSSRYLVKRTGEKVFLECVQDMDHENMFWYRQDPGLGLRLIYFSYDVKMKEKGDIPEGYSVSREKKERFSLILESASTNQTSMYLCASSIRTSGAIQTGELFFGEGSRLTVL.